The 24 T cell receptor beta chains below all came from one sample that was sequenced in a study of CD4 and CD8 cells across lung adenocarcinoma regions. Using its own MiXCR run on the PCR reads, TCRdb lists one record per CDR3 protein. Of some 19,000 distinct CDR3 sequences in the sample, over 50% were seen once. Sequencing was performed on CD8+ T cells from the center of a lung tumor. The source of these receptors is a female donor with lung adenocarcinoma. The CD4 and CD8 labels of this study may be unreliable.

In the case of this clonotype: The junction differs from germline at one of its ends, possibly a read error. This chain uses TRBV10-3 with TRBJ2-4, with 11 bases matching TRBD1. Germline CDR1 is ENHRY and CDR2 is SYGVKD. CDR3 length: 13 amino acids. CDR3 amino acids: CATGTGGTNMQYF. In DNA, the CDR3 is TGTGCCACGGGGACAGGGGGGACAAACATGCAGTACTTT.

This chain joins TRBV10-1 and TRBJ2-2; D uncertain. The CDR3 is 14 amino acids. V shed 4 bases and J shed 7 bases, with 13 bases lying between them. CDR1 and CDR2 (germline): WNHNN, SYGVQD (reference sequence). The CDR3 DNA reads TGCGCCAGCAGTGCAGACTCGGCCATCGGGGAGCTGTTTTTT. Its translation is CASSADSAIGELFF.

The chain has TRBV9 and TRBJ2-1, with D perhaps TRBD2 (5 bases). This CDR3 is built from 13 residues. V was clipped by 0 bases and J by 7 bases, with 8 bases between them. Germline loops: CDR1 SGDLS, CDR2 YYNGEE. This CDR3 reads CASSVGGLNEQFF. CDR3 DNA sequence: TGTGCCAGCAGCGTAGGCGGGCTAAATGAGCAGTTCTTC.

The rearrangement joins TRBV6-1 to TRBJ2-1; TRBD2 agrees at 8 bases. J was trimmed by 4 bases and V by 7 bases; bases with no gene match: 6. This CDR3 contains 14 residues. Per germline, CDR1 MNHNS and CDR2 SASEGT. The CDR3 nucleotides read TGTGCCAGCAAGCCAGCGGGGGCTTACAATGAGCAGTTCTTC. Translated: CASKPAGAYNEQFF.

The chain combines TRBV7-2 with TRBJ2-1, with 8 bases lining up with TRBD2. With 5 bases clipped from V and 7 bases from J, the junction kept 13 bases outside the gene matches. The CDR3 contains 16 residues. Germline CDR1 and CDR2: SGHTA and FQGNSA. The CDR3 here is CASSPTGGGAHNEQFF. In DNA, the CDR3 is TGTGCCAGCAGCCCGACGGGAGGGGGGGCGCATAATGAGCAGTTCTTC.

This clonotype was seen just once. J is TRBJ2-3 and V is TRBV7-2, with TRBD2 matching 7 bases. Germline CDR1 and CDR2: SGHTA and FQGNSA. The CDR3 runs to 15 residues. V shed 10 bases and J 6 bases; nucleotides not matched to a gene: 16. CDR3 in amino acids: CAIKPGLTIGDTQYF. DNA of the CDR3: TGTGCCATAAAACCGGGACTAACTATCGGGGATACGCAGTATTTT.

The rearrangement joins TRBV6-1 to TRBJ2-5, with 7 bases identical to TRBD1. TRBJ2-7 explains the end of the DNA better; the J call may be wrong. The CDR3 runs to 13 residues. CDR1 and CDR2 from the germline V gene are MNHNS and SASEGT. Here the CDR3 reads CASRKTGLPEQYF. DNA for the CDR3: TGTGCCAGCAGAAAGACAGGGTTGCCCGAGCAGTACTTC.

The J gene is TRBJ2-2, the V gene TRBV4-1, with 9 positions matching TRBD2. The CDR3 sequence is 17 residues long. Germline V gene lookup returns CDR1 MGHRA and CDR2 YSYEKL. V gave up 4 bases and J gave up 9 bases; unmatched junction bases: 15. CDR3 sequence reads: CASSPESKSGRTRELFF. The CDR3 coding sequence is TGCGCCAGCAGCCCCGAGTCGAAAAGCGGGAGGACCCGGGAGCTGTTTTTT.

The CDR3 DNA follows: TGTGCCACGAGCCTCGTAGCGACAGACACGCAGTACTTC. Encoded protein: CATSLVATDTQYF. The chain carries TRBV11-3 and TRBJ2-4, with D perhaps TRBD1 or TRBD2 (5 bases each). V lost 10 bases, J lost 13 bases, and 23 bases lay in between. The CDR3 has 13 residues. From germline, CDR1 is SGHNT and CDR2 YENEEA.

The CDR3 nucleotides are TGTGCCAGCAGTCCTCCCCAGGCGGGAGGGCCGTACTATGAGCAGTTCTTC. This translates into CASSPPQAGGPYYEQFF. The chain couples TRBV6-4 to TRBJ2-1, with TRBD2 matching over 9 bases. CDR1 is MRHNA and CDR2 is SNTAGT in the germline V gene. The J segment lost 8 bases and the V segment lost 5 bases, leaving 16 bases of the junction unmatched. The CDR3 consists of 17 residues.

This clonotype was picked up a small number of times. The chain couples TRBV10-2 to TRBJ2-4, with 10 bases matching TRBD2. The DNA matches TRBJ2-5 better at its end, which makes the J call doubtful. Germline assignment: CDR1 WSHSY and CDR2 SAAADI. The length of the CDR3 is 18 residues. The CDR3 DNA is TGCGCCAGCGCTCCACGCCAGGGGATGACTAGCGGGTTAGGGACCCAGTACTTC. It specifies CASAPRQGMTSGLGTQYF.

As concerns this clonotype: One end of the junction varies from germline; a read error may be responsible. The chain couples TRBV7-6 to TRBJ2-3, with 7 bases fitting TRBD2. The CDR3 consists of 16 residues. The V gene's germline CDR1 is SGHVS and CDR2 FNYEAQ. The CDR3 DNA reads as TGTGCCAGCGGGGCGCGTGGGGCGGGAGAGCCAGAGACGCAGTATTTT. It yields the protein CASGARGAGEPETQYF.

This rearrangement joins TRBV6-1 to TRBJ2-2; no definite D call. V was pared by 5 bases and J by 4 bases, with 14 bases between. This CDR3 has 15 amino acids. CDR1 MNHNS and CDR2 SASEGT come from the germline V gene. The CDR3 sequence is CASSRLAVSTGELFF. In DNA form, the CDR3 reads TGTGCCAGCAGTCGGTTGGCTGTGAGCACCGGGGAGCTGTTTTTT.

By sample share, this clonotype is medium-sized. The V call is TRBV6-6, the J call TRBJ2-3; D unclear. Germline CDR1 and CDR2: MNHNY and SVGAGI (reference sequence). This CDR3 contains 11 residues. V was pared by 0 bases and J by 5 bases, with 0 bases between. CDR3 protein: CASSYSDTQYF. In nucleotides, the CDR3 is TGTGCCAGCAGTTACTCAGATACGCAGTATTTT.

This clonotype was counted a few times. V and J are TRBV20-1 and TRBJ2-1, with 11 bases aligning to TRBD2. Looked up from germline, CDR1 is DFQATT and CDR2 is SNEGSKA (reference sequence). The ends lost 2 bases at V and 4 bases at J; junction bases unmatched: 13. The CDR3 is made up of 18 amino acids. The CDR3 protein is CSARTTSGNYMGYNEQFF. The CDR3 coding sequence is TGCAGTGCTAGAACGACTAGCGGGAACTACATGGGGTACAATGAGCAGTTCTTC.

The V and J genes are TRBV6-4 and TRBJ2-5, with TRBD2 matching 7 bases. The J call may be faulty, since TRBJ2-7 better matches the DNA end. The CDR3 loop spans 16 amino acids. Per germline, CDR1 MRHNA and CDR2 SNTAGT. For the CDR3, the DNA is TGTGCCAGCAGTGACTCGAAAAGCGGGATTAACTACGAGCAGTACTTC. It specifies CASSDSKSGINYEQYF.

This rearrangement joins TRBV9 to TRBJ1-2, with 9 bases that match TRBD1. V gave up 3 bases and J gave up 3 bases; unmatched junction bases: 6. CDR1 and CDR2 from the germline V gene are SGDLS and YYNGEE. There are 15 residues in the CDR3. CDR3 in DNA: TGTGCCAGCAGCGAGGGGACAGGGACGGACTATGGCTACACCTTC. This encodes CASSEGTGTDYGYTF.

The chain has TRBV4-1 and TRBJ2-2, with 8 bases matching TRBD2. Germline-derived CDR1 and CDR2 are MGHRA and YSYEKL. After removal of 2 bases from V and 7 bases from J, the junction contained 9 bases not matched to a gene. This CDR3 has 16 residues. DNA of the CDR3: TGCGCCAGCAGCCAATATGGGCGGGAGGCGGGCGGGGAGCTGTTTTTT. Translation gives CASSQYGREAGGELFF.

This clonotype showed up just once. The chain combines TRBV6-1 with TRBJ2-1, with D perhaps TRBD1 or TRBD2 (7 bases each). TRBJ2-4 matches the DNA end more closely, so the J call is doubtful. CDR1 is MNHNS, CDR2 SASEGT, per germline. This CDR3 is built from 14 residues. CDR3 amino acids: CAAKGAGDQEIQYF. CDR3 sequence (DNA): TGTGCGGCCAAGGGGGCGGGAGACCAAGAGATTCAGTACTTC.

The chain carries TRBV12-3 or TRBV12-4 and TRBJ2-1; 8 nucleotides agree with TRBD1. J gave up 6 bases and V 8 bases, and 12 bases lay outside the gene matches. The CDR3 spans 15 residues. In DNA, the CDR3 is TGTGCCAGCGAAGAGGCAGGGGGCTTTAGCAATGAGCAGTTCTTC. This translates into CASEEAGGFSNEQFF.

This clonotype has only a few counts. The DNA of the CDR3 is TGTGCCAGCACCTCGGGGGGAGCGGGAGCGGGTGGGGAGACCCAGTACTTC. This translates into CASTSGGAGAGGETQYF. V usage is TRBV6-1 and J usage is TRBJ2-5, with 8 nucleotides matching TRBD2. CDR3 length: 17 amino acids. Germline V gene lookup returns CDR1 MNHNS and CDR2 SASEGT. Trimming cost V 7 bases and J 5 bases; bases outside gene matches: 18.

This clonotype was counted many times. This chain uses TRBV25-1 with TRBJ2-3; TRBD2 agrees at 15 bases. CDR3 length equals 17 residues. CDR1 is MGHDK and CDR2 is SYGVNS in the germline V gene. V shed 5 bases and J 5 bases; nucleotides not matched to a gene: 8. The CDR3: CASSKVGLAGGGDTQYF. The DNA for the CDR3 is TGTGCCAGCAGTAAAGTGGGACTAGCGGGAGGAGGAGATACGCAGTATTTT.

This sequence joins TRBV6-1 and TRBJ2-5, with TRBD2 identical over 8 bases. The ends lost 11 bases at V and 0 bases at J; junction bases unmatched: 11. From germline, CDR1 is MNHNS and CDR2 SASEGT. The CDR3 runs to 15 residues. CDR3 nucleotide sequence: TGTGCCGCGGGGGGCGGGGGCCGAAACCAAGAGACCCAGTACTTC. Amino acid sequence: CAAGGGGRNQETQYF.

The chain has TRBV6-1 and TRBJ2-1, with 9 bases aligning to TRBD2. Looked up from germline, CDR1 is MNHNS and CDR2 is SASEGT. V lost 3 bases to trimming and J lost 5 bases; unmatched junction nucleotides: 5. CDR3 length: 15 amino acids. This CDR3 is CASSEWGLADNEQFF. The CDR3, as DNA: TGTGCCAGCAGTGAGTGGGGACTAGCCGACAATGAGCAGTTCTTC.